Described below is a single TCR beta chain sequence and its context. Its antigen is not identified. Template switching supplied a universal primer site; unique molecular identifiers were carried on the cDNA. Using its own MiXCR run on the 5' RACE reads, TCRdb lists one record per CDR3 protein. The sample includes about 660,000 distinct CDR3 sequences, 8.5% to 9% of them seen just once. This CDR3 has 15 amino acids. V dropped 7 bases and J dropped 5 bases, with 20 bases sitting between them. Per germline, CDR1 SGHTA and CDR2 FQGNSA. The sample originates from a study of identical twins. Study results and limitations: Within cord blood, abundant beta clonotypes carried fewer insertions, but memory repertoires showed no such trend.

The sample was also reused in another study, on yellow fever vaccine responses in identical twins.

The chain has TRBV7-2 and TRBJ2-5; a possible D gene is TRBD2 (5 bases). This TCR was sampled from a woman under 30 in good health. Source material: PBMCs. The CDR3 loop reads CASTLSGRDGETQYF. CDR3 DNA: TGTGCCAGCACCCTAAGCGGAAGGGATGGGGAGACCCAGTACTTC.